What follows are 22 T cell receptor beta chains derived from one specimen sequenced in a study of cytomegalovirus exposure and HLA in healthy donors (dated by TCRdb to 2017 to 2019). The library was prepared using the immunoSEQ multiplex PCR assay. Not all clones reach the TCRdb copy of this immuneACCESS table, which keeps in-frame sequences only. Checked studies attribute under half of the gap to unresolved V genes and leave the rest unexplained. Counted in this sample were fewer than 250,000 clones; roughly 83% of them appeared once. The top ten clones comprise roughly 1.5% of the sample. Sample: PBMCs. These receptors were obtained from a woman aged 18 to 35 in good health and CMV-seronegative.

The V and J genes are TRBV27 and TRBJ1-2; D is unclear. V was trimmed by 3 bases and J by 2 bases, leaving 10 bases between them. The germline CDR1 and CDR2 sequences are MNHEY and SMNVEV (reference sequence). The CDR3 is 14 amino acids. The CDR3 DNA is TGTGCCAGCAGTTTTGGTGGACTGAACTATGGCTACACCTTC. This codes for CASSFGGLNYGYTF.

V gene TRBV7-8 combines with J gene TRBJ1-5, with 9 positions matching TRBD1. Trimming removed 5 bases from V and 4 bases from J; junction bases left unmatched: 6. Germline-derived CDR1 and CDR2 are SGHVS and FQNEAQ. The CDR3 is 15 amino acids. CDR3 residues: CASSESTGGNQPQHF. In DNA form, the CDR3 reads TGTGCCAGCAGCGAATCGACAGGGGGGAATCAGCCCCAGCATTTT.

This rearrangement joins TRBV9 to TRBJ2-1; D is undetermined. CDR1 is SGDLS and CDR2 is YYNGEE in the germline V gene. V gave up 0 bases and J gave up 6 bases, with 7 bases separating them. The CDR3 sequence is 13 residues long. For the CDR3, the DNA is TGTGCCAGCAGCGTAGCGCGGAGCAATGAGCAGTTCTTC. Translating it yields CASSVARSNEQFF.

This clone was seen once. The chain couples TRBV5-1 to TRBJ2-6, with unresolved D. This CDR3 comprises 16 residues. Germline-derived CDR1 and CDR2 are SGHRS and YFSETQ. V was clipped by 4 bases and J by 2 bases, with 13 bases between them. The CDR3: CASSPAASTGANVLTF. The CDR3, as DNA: TGCGCCAGCAGCCCGGCGGCCTCGACTGGGGCCAACGTCCTGACTTTC.

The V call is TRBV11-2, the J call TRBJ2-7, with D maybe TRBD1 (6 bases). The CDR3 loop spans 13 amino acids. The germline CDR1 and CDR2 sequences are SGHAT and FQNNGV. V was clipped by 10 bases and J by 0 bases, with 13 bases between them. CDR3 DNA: TGTGCCACAGTCGACAGGATCTCCTACGAGCAGTACTTC. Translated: CATVDRISYEQYF.

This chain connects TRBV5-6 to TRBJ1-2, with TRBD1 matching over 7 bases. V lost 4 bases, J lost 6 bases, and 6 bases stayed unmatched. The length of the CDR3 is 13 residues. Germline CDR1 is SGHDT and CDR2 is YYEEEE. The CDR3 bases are TGTGCCAGCAGCCAGGGGGGTGATGATGGCTACACCTTC. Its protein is CASSQGGDDGYTF.

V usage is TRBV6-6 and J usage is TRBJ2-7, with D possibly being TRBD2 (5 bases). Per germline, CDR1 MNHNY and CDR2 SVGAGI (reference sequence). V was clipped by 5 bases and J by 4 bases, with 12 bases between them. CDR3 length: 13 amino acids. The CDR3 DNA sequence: TGTGCCAGCAGTCAGACCCCGGGGTACGAGCAGTACTTC. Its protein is CASSQTPGYEQYF.

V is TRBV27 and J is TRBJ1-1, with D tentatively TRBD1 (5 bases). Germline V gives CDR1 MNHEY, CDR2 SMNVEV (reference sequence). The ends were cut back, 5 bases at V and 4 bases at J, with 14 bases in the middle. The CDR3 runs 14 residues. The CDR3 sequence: CASSDSGGSTEAFF. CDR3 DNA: TGTGCCAGCAGTGACTCGGGGGGAAGCACTGAAGCTTTCTTT.

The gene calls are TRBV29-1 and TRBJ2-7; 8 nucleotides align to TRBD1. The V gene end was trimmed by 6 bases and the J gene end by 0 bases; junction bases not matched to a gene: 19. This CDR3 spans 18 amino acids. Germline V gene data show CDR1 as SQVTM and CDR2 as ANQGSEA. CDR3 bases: TGCAGCGTCACCTCCGGGACAGGCCCCTTTGGCCTCTCCTACGAGCAGTACTTC. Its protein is CSVTSGTGPFGLSYEQYF.

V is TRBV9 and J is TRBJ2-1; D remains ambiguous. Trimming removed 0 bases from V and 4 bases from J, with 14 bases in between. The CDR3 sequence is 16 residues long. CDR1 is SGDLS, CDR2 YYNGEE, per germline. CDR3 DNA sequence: TGTGCCAGCAGCGTAGGCACTTCAGCGAAATACAATGAGCAGTTCTTC. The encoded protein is CASSVGTSAKYNEQFF.

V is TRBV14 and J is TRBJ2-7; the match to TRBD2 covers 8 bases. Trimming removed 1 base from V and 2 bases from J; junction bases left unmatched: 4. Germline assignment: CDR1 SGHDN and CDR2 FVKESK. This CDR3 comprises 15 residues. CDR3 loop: CASSQAPGLAYEQYF. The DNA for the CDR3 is TGTGCCAGCAGCCAAGCCCCGGGACTAGCCTACGAGCAGTACTTC. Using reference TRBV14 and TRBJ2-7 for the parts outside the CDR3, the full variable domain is EAGVTQFPSHSVIEKGQTVTLRCDPISGHDNLYWYRRVMGKEIKFLLHFVKESKQDESGMPNNRFLAERTGGTYSTLKVQPAELEDSGVYFCASSQAPGLAYEQYFGPGTRLTVT.

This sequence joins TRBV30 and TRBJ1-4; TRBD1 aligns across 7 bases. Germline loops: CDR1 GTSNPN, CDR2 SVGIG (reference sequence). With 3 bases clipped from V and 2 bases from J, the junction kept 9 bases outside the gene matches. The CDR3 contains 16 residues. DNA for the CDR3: TGTGCCTGGAGCGCCAAGGGGGCCGGCACTAATGAAAAACTGTTTTTT. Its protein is CAWSAKGAGTNEKLFF.

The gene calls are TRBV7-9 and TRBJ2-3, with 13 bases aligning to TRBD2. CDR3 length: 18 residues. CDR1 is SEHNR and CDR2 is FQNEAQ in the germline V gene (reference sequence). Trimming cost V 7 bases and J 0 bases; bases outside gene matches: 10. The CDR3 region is CASIPGLAGRGSTDTQYF. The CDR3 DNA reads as TGTGCCAGCATCCCGGGACTAGCGGGACGGGGGAGCACAGATACGCAGTATTTT.

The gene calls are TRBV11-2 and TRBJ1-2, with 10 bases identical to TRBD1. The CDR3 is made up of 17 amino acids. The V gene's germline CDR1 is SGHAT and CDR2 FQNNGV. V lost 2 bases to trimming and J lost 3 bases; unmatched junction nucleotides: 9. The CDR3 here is CASSLIKDRGKYYGYTF. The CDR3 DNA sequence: TGTGCCAGCAGCTTAATTAAGGACAGGGGGAAGTACTATGGCTACACCTTC.

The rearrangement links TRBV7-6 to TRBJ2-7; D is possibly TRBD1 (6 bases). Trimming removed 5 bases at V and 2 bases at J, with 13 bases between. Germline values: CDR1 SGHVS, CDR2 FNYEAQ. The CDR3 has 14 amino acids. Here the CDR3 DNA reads TGTGCCAGCAGCCCCGGGACAATACCCTACGAGCAGTACTTC. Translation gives CASSPGTIPYEQYF. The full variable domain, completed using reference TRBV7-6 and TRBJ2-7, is GAGVSQSPRYKVTKRGQDVALRCDPISGHVSLYWYRQALGQGPEFLTYFNYEAQQDKSGLPNDRFSAERPEGSISTLTIQRTEQRDSAMYRCASSPGTIPYEQYFGPGTRLTVT.

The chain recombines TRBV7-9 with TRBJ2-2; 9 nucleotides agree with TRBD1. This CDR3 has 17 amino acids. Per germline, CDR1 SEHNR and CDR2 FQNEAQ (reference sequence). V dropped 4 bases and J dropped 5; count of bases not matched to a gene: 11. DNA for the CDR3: TGTGCCAGCAGCTCCAATTCAAACAGGGGGCAAACCGGGGAGCTGTTTTTT. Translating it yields CASSSNSNRGQTGELFF. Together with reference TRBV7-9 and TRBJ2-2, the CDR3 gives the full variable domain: DTGVSQNPRHKITKRGQNVTFRCDPISEHNRLYWYRQTLGQGPEFLTYFQNEAQLEKSRLLSDRFSAERPKGSFSTLEIQRTEQGDSAMYLCASSSNSNRGQTGELFFGEGSRLTVL.

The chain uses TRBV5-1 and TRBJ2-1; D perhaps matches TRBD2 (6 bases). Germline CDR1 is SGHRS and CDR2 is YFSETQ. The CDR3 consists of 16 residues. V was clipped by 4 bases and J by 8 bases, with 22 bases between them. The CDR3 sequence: CASSPGPGYVADEQFF. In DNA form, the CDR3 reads TGCGCCAGCAGCCCCGGGCCCGGCTACGTAGCGGATGAGCAGTTCTTC. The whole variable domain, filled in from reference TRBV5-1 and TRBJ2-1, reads KAGVTQTPRYLIKTRGQQVTLSCSPISGHRSVSWYQQTPGQGLQFLFEYFSETQRNKGNFPGRFSGRQFSNSRSEMNVSTLELGDSALYLCASSPGPGYVADEQFFGPGTRLTVL.

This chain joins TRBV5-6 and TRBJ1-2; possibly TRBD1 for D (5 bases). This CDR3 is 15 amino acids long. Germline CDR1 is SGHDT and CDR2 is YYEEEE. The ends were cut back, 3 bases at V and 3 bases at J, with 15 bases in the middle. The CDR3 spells CASSSNIGVYYGYTF. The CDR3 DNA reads TGTGCCAGCAGCTCAAATATAGGGGTATACTATGGCTACACCTTC.

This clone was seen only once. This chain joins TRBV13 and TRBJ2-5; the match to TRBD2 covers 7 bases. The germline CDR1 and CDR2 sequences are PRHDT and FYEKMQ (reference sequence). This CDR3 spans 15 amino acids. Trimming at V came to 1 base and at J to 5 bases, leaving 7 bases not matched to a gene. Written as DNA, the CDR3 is TGTGCCAGCAGCTTAGCCGGCGGGGGTCGGGAGACCCAGTACTTC. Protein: CASSLAGGGRETQYF.

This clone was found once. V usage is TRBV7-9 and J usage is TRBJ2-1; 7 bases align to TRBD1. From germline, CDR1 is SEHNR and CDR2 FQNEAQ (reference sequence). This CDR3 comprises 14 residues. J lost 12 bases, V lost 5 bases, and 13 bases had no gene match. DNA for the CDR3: TGTGCCAGCAGCCTATATCGACAGGGCGGGTGGCAGTTCTTC. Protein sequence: CASSLYRQGGWQFF.

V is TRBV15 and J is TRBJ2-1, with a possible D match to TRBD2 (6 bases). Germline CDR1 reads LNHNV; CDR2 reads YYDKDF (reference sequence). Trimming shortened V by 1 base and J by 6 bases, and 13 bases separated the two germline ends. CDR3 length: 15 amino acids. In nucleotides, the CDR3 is TGTGCCACCAGCAGAGGCGGGGCTAGTCTCAATGAGCAGTTCTTC. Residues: CATSRGGASLNEQFF.

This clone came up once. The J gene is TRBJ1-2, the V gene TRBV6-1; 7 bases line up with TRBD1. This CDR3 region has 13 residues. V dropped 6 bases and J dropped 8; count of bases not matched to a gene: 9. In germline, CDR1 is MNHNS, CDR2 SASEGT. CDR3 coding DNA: TGTGCCAGCAGAGAGGGACAGAGGGTGGGCTACACCTTC. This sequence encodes CASREGQRVGYTF.